Sequencing of this T cell receptor (beta chain) was carried out in a study of shared clonotypes between healthy human individuals. A split of CD4+ cells into CD45RA+ naive and CD45RA-negative memory subsets was performed. The V gene's germline CDR1 is GTSNPN and CDR2 SVGIG (reference sequence). Deletions cut 1 base from V and 7 bases from J, with 16 bases between. The CDR3 is made up of 15 amino acids. Data came from immunoSEQ multiplex PCR; TCRdb stores just in-frame clones and leaves some out. The table has 980,000 or so clones, 70% to 85% seen once. A few counts support this clone. Its target is unknown. General study findings and limits: Generation of non-shared clonotypes was less probable than generation of clonotypes shared by all four donors. For naive CD4 cells, approximately 4.7% of clonotypes were shared across several donors.

The chain recombines TRBV30 with TRBJ1-4, with D possibly being TRBD1 (6 bases). Material for sequencing was memory CD4+ T cells sorted from blood. Specified subset: CD45RA-negative fraction. The receptor comes from a man between 18 and 29 years old in good health. Written as DNA, the CDR3 is TGTGCCTGGAGTGGAGATGGGGGGCCTAGTGAAAAACTGTTTTTT. Encoded protein: CAWSGDGGPSEKLFF.